Listed below are T cell receptor beta chains from one sample, sequenced in a study of vaccination effects on CD4 cells after COVID-19. Libraries were prepared by immunoSEQ multiplex PCR; TCRdb keeps only in-frame clonotypes and omits some of them. The table records 50,000 to 70,000 clones, more than 60% of them present only once. Antigens for these TCRs are unknown. The starting material was CD4+ T cells from PBMCs cultured without peptide, obtained before COVID-19 vaccination. The receptor set was obtained from a human donor who had a prior SARS-CoV-2 infection. Both conserved end residues are trimmed from each CDR3. The D gene is left open where the match is weak.

J gene: TRBJ2-3; V gene: TRBV7-2; D gene: -; CDR3 protein: ASSLNSLHTDTQY
J gene: TRBJ2-1; V gene: TRBV7-9; D gene: -; CDR3 protein: ASGASSLRGEQF
J gene: TRBJ2-7; V gene: TRBV27; D gene: -; CDR3 protein: ASSLRGGWGYYEQY
J gene: TRBJ2-3; V gene: TRBV10-3; D gene: -; CDR3 protein: AAQRDYKLFTDTQY
J gene: TRBJ2-5; V gene: TRBV11-2; D gene: TRBD2; CDR3 protein: ASSPRTSGGARETQY
J gene: TRBJ2-7; V gene: TRBV2; D gene: TRBD1; CDR3 protein: ASRRDRPSYEQY
J gene: TRBJ1-2; V gene: TRBV12-3/TRBV12-4; D gene: -; CDR3 protein: ASSFSNYGYT
J gene: TRBJ2-2; V gene: TRBV5-4; D gene: TRBD2; CDR3 protein: ASSPAAPGGTTGELF
J gene: TRBJ1-1; V gene: TRBV18; D gene: -; CDR3 protein: ATSGQKNTEAF
J gene: TRBJ2-7; V gene: TRBV5-4; D gene: -; CDR3 protein: ASRPMGRGTAYEQY
J gene: TRBJ2-7; V gene: TRBV19; D gene: -; CDR3 protein: ASSMRQASYEQY
J gene: TRBJ1-3; V gene: TRBV9; D gene: -; CDR3 protein: ASKSGNGNTIY
J gene: TRBJ2-2; V gene: TRBV5-1; D gene: TRBD1; CDR3 protein: ASSIRQGYTGELF
J gene: TRBJ2-1; V gene: TRBV19; D gene: -; CDR3 protein: ASSIRGGEEDNEQF
J gene: TRBJ2-3; V gene: TRBV4-3; D gene: -; CDR3 protein: ASSQGYAGHTDTQY
J gene: TRBJ2-3; V gene: TRBV4-2; D gene: -; CDR3 protein: ASSQEPSGSTTDTQY
J gene: TRBJ1-2; V gene: TRBV18; D gene: -; CDR3 protein: ASSPGGGQNYGYT
J gene: TRBJ2-7; V gene: TRBV2; D gene: -; CDR3 protein: ASWGRRGQY
J gene: TRBJ1-1; V gene: TRBV6-5; D gene: -; CDR3 protein: ASSLEGNTEAF
J gene: TRBJ1-4; V gene: TRBV5-6; D gene: -; CDR3 protein: ASSWREASPEKLF
J gene: TRBJ1-2; V gene: TRBV29-1; D gene: TRBD1; CDR3 protein: SVEDPRQGVHYGYT
J gene: TRBJ2-1; V gene: TRBV5-5; D gene: TRBD2; CDR3 protein: ASRDTSGGYSYNEQF
J gene: TRBJ2-3; V gene: TRBV4-3; D gene: -; CDR3 protein: ASSLRTYTTDTQY
J gene: TRBJ1-3; V gene: TRBV19; D gene: TRBD1; CDR3 protein: ASSAGGTGGNTIY
J gene: TRBJ1-1; V gene: TRBV6-2/TRBV6-3; D gene: -; CDR3 protein: ASSYSGIGDTEAF
J gene: TRBJ1-6; V gene: TRBV14; D gene: -; CDR3 protein: ASSPLGGHSPLH
J gene: TRBJ1-2; V gene: TRBV7-6; D gene: -; CDR3 protein: ASSPALGSGYT
J gene: TRBJ2-3; V gene: TRBV4-1; D gene: -; CDR3 protein: ASSQDYPAQGTQY
J gene: TRBJ1-2; V gene: TRBV5-1; D gene: -; CDR3 protein: ASSWTQGSGYT
J gene: TRBJ2-7; V gene: TRBV3-1/TRBV3-2; D gene: -; CDR3 protein: ASSQAAGTYEQY
J gene: TRBJ2-3; V gene: TRBV24-1; D gene: TRBD2; CDR3 protein: ATRGGIPPDTQY
J gene: TRBJ2-3; V gene: TRBV5-1; D gene: -; CDR3 protein: ASSLDPQAGDTQY
J gene: TRBJ2-1; V gene: TRBV6-2/TRBV6-3; D gene: TRBD2; CDR3 protein: ASSSITSGSAPYNEQF
J gene: TRBJ2-1; V gene: TRBV24-1; D gene: -; CDR3 protein: ATSPPLGGVSNEQF